The T cell receptor (beta chain) under discussion was sequenced for a study of shared clonotypes between healthy human individuals. Each PCR replicate from the sorted subsets contained about 200 ng DNA, which is tens of thousands of T cell genomes. The repertoire was sequenced with immunoSEQ multiplex PCR; TCRdb's copy has only in-frame clones and lacks some. Of around 240,000 clones listed, approximately 70% are singletons. Worth noting for this clone: What it recognizes is unknown.

The CDR3 length is 15 residues. Germline V gene lookup returns CDR1 KGHSH and CDR2 LQKENI. After removal of 6 bases from V and 6 bases from J, the junction contained 10 bases not matched to a gene. Regarding the study as a whole: In general, naive subsets displayed greater estimated richness than memory subsets did.

The V call is TRBV18, the J call TRBJ1-1, with 10 bases that match TRBD1. The sequenced material came from memory CD4+ T cells sorted from blood. Subset given: CD45RA-negative fraction. This clonotype originated in a man younger than 45 in good health. CDR3 sequence reads: CASSLSTGGVAEAFF. CDR3 coding DNA: TGTGCCAGCTCCCTCTCGACAGGGGGCGTCGCTGAAGCTTTCTTT.